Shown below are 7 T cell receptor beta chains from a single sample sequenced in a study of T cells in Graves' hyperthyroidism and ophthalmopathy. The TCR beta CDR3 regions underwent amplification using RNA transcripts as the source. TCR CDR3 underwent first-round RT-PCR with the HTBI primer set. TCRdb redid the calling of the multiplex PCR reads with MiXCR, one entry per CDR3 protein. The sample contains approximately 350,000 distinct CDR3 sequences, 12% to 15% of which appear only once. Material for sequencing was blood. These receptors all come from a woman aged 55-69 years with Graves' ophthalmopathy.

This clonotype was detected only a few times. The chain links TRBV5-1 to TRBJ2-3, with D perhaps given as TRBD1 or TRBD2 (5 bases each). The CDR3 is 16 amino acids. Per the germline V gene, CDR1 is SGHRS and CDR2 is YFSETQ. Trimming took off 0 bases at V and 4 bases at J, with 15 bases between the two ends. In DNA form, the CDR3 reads TGCGCCAGCAGCTTGGCCAGGACGGGGCCCCCAGATACGCAGTATTTT. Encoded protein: CASSLARTGPPDTQYF.

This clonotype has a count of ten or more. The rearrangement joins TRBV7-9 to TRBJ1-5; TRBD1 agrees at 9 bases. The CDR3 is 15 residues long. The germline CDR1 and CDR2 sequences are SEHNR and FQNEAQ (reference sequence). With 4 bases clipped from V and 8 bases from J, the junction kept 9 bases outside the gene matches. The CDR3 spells CASSSEGQGEEPQHF. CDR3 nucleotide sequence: TGTGCCAGCAGCTCCGAGGGACAGGGTGAGGAGCCCCAGCATTTT. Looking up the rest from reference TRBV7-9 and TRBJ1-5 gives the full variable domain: DTGVSQNPRHKITKRGQNVTFRCDPISEHNRLYWYRQTLGQGPEFLTYFQNEAQLEKSRLLSDRFSAERPKGSFSTLEIQRTEQGDSAMYLCASSSEGQGEEPQHFGDGTRLSIL.

This CDR3 is CASSLATRGYGYTF. The DNA of the CDR3 is TGTGCCAGCAGCTTAGCGACCAGGGGGTATGGCTACACCTTC. The chain combines TRBV7-9 with TRBJ1-2, with 7 bases fitting TRBD1. V trimming: 0 bases; J trimming: 5 bases; junction bases outside the gene matches: 3. CDR1 is SEHNR and CDR2 is FQNEAQ in the germline V gene (reference sequence). The CDR3 is 14 amino acids.

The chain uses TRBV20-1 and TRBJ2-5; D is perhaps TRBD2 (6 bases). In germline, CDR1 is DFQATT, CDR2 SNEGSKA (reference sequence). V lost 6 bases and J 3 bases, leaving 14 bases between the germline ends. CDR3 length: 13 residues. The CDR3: CSALYSGEETQYF. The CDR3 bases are TGCAGTGCCCTATATAGCGGTGAAGAGACCCAGTACTTC.

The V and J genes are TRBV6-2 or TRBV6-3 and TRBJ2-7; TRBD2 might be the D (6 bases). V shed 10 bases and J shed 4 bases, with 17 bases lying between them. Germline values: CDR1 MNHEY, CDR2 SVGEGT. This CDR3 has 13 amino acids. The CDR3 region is CATNLARPYEQYF. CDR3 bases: TGTGCCACCAATCTAGCGCGTCCTTACGAGCAGTACTTC.

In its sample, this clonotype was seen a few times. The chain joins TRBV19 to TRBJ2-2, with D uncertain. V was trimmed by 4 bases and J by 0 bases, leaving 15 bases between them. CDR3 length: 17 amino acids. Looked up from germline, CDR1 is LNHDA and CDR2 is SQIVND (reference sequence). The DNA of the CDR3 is TGTGCCAGTAGTAAAAGGACCGACGCCGCGAACACCGGGGAGCTGTTTTTT. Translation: CASSKRTDAANTGELFF.

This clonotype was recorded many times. The CDR3 region has the DNA TGTGCCAGCTCACCATCGGGCGGGAGGGTCTACGAGCAGTACTTC. Residues: CASSPSGGRVYEQYF. The rearrangement joins TRBV18 to TRBJ2-7; 9 positions match TRBD2. The germline V gene encodes CDR1 KGHSH and CDR2 LQKENI. J was trimmed by 3 bases and V by 2 bases; bases with no gene match: 5. This CDR3 region has 15 residues.